A selection of T cell receptor beta chains follows, all from one sample in a study of shared clonotypes between healthy human individuals. Here immunoSEQ multiplex PCR was the method, and the copy in TCRdb shows in-frame clones only, minus some. Here the sample spans 550,000 to 700,000 clones, around 73% being singletons. What was sequenced was memory CD4+ T cells sorted from blood. These receptors came from a woman aged 25 to 39 in good health. Each CDR3 is given with its conserved first and last residue. D genes are given only for firm matches. Only some rows state a clone size, as once, few, many or a class for expanded clones.

V gene,J gene,clone size,D gene,CDR3 DNA,CDR3 protein
TRBV2,TRBJ1-1,NA,NA,TGTGCCAGCAGTGGCCGAGGAGGACACGACACTGAAGCTTTCTTT,CASSGRGGHDTEAFF
TRBV2,TRBJ1-2,few,NA,TGTGCCAGCAGTGAAGGGGTTCCTGGCTACACCTTC,CASSEGVPGYTF
TRBV18,TRBJ2-7,NA,TRBD2,TGTGCCAGCTCACGCCGAGGGGCTAGCGGAGGGAACTACGAGCAGTACTTC,CASSRRGASGGNYEQYF
TRBV6-1,TRBJ1-5,NA,TRBD1,TGTGCCAGCAGGACAGGGGGCGCGGGCCAGCCCCAGCATTTT,CASRTGGAGQPQHF
TRBV7-9,TRBJ1-5,many,NA,TGTGCCAGCAGCTCTGGGTCTTCGGCCCAGCATTTT,CASSSGSSAQHF
TRBV2,TRBJ2-7,NA,NA,TGTGCCAGCACCCTTAGCGGCGGCAGGGTTGGCGAGCAGTACTTC,CASTLSGGRVGEQYF
TRBV27,TRBJ1-4,few,NA,TGTGCCAGCAGTTTGGTAGGACGGTGGGGGGAAAAACTGTTTTTT,CASSLVGRWGEKLFF
TRBV19,TRBJ2-2,once,NA,TGTGCCAGTAGCAGACCCGACAGGAACACCGGGGAGCTGTTTTTT,CASSRPDRNTGELFF
TRBV19,TRBJ2-2,NA,NA,TGTGCCAGTTCAGAGGGGGCCCGGGGGGCCGGGGAGCTGTTTTTT,CASSEGARGAGELFF
TRBV10-2,TRBJ2-7,few,NA,TGCGCCAGCAGTGCCGAGACATTCTCCTACGAGCAGTACTTC,CASSAETFSYEQYF
TRBV5-1,TRBJ2-5,NA,NA,TGCGCCAGCAGCTTTGGACTCAAACAAGAGACCCAGTACTTC,CASSFGLKQETQYF
TRBV7-8,TRBJ1-5,few,NA,TGTGCCAGCAGCTTAGTTGTAGGGGATCAGCCCCAGCATTTT,CASSLVVGDQPQHF
TRBV28,TRBJ2-3,few,NA,TGTGCCAGCAGTTTCGCTGGGACCCTCACAGATACGCAGTATTTT,CASSFAGTLTDTQYF
TRBV28,TRBJ1-5,NA,NA,TGTGCCAGCAGTTTCGAGACTCTTAATCAGCCCCAGCATTTT,CASSFETLNQPQHF
TRBV6-5,TRBJ2-7,once,NA,TGTGCCAGCAGTTACTCCAGGGCCAGCTCCTACGAGCAGTACTTC,CASSYSRASSYEQYF
TRBV15,TRBJ2-1,NA,TRBD2,TGTGCCACCAGCAGAACAAGCGGGATCTCCTACAATGAGCAGTTCTTC,CATSRTSGISYNEQFF
TRBV11-3,TRBJ2-2,few,NA,TGTGCCAGCAGCCCGGACACGTTCACCGGGGAGCTGTTTTTT,CASSPDTFTGELFF
TRBV7-8,TRBJ2-5,NA,NA,TGTGCCAGCAAGACTTCAGAAGAGACCCAGTACTTC,CASKTSEETQYF
TRBV19,TRBJ1-5,few,NA,TGTGCCAGTAGTAACCGGACGTTTTTTGCTCCTGGGCCCCAGCATTTT,CASSNRTFFAPGPQHF
TRBV2,TRBJ1-2,NA,TRBD1,TGTGCCAGCAGTGTAGACAGGGACTATGGCTACACCTTC,CASSVDRDYGYTF
TRBV5-1,TRBJ2-7,NA,NA,TGCGCCAGCAGCTTGAGTGGACAGAACGAGCAGTACTTC,CASSLSGQNEQYF
TRBV2,TRBJ2-5,once,TRBD2,TGTGCCAGCAGGCCGTGGCCGGGGGGGACCCAGTACTTC,CASRPWPGGTQYF
TRBV25-1,TRBJ1-3,NA,NA,TGTGCCAGCAGTGTTTTTGGGGCGACGGGAAACACCATATATTTT,CASSVFGATGNTIYF
TRBV7-9,TRBJ2-3,NA,TRBD2,TGTGCCAGCAGCTGGGCCGTTAGGCTAGCGGGAAGGGATACGCAGTATTTT,CASSWAVRLAGRDTQYF
TRBV28,TRBJ1-4,NA,TRBD1,TGTGCCAGCAGACAGCGGACAGGAAAAGGGGAAAAACTGTTTTTT,CASRQRTGKGEKLFF
TRBV11-2,TRBJ2-7,NA,NA,TGTGCCAGCAGCTTAGATCCTATCTCCTACGAGCAGTACTTC,CASSLDPISYEQYF
TRBV28,TRBJ2-7,NA,TRBD2,TGTGCCAGCAGTATAAGCGGGAGGGTCTACGAGCAGTACTTC,CASSISGRVYEQYF
TRBV5-6,TRBJ2-1,NA,NA,TGTGCCAGCAGCCGCGGACAAATAAAGGGCAATGAGCAGTTCTTC,CASSRGQIKGNEQFF
TRBV19,TRBJ2-7,NA,TRBD2,TGTGCCAGTAGCCCCCGGGCGGGAGGGTCCTACGAGCAGTACTTC,CASSPRAGGSYEQYF
TRBV2,TRBJ2-7,NA,TRBD2,TGTGCCAGCAGGGGAGGGTACGAGCAGTACTTC,CASRGGYEQYF
TRBV27,TRBJ2-1,NA,NA,TGTGCCAGCAGTTCCCCAAGGGATGAGCAGTTCTTC,CASSSPRDEQFF
TRBV19,TRBJ2-3,NA,TRBD1,TGTGCCAGTAGGGTCAGGGGGACAGATACGCAGTATTTT,CASRVRGTDTQYF
TRBV6-1,TRBJ1-2,NA,TRBD1,TGTGCCAGCAGCGGGGACAGCCTGAGCGGGAATGGCTACACCTTC,CASSGDSLSGNGYTF
TRBV18,TRBJ2-6,NA,NA,TGTGCCAGCTCACCACAGTTTTCGGGGGCCAACGTCCTGACTTTC,CASSPQFSGANVLTF